The subject of this entry is one T cell receptor beta chain. Enrollment of patients from Seattle took place during active infection, with longitudinal follow-up. In the authors' workflow: Quantification of nucleated cells was approximated via reference gene primer amplification. Here immunoSEQ multiplex PCR was the method, and the copy in TCRdb shows in-frame clones only, minus some. V and J calls and clone size are as listed in that table; D and trimming were resolved from the DNA. The data show roughly 240,000 clones, about 83% seen once. This entry belongs to a study of blood T cell repertoires in COVID-19. Across the whole study: Acute and convalescent COVID-19 samples came from the United States, Italy and Spain.

The CDR3 is 18 amino acids. Germline V gives CDR1 MDHEN, CDR2 SYDVKM. Losses at the gene ends were 6 bases for V and 2 bases for J; bases not matched to a gene: 11. This TCR was recovered from a woman aged 80 or over with COVID-19, enrolled during active disease. V and J are TRBV28 and TRBJ1-5; 12 bases are a match to TRBD1. The sequencing input was peripheral blood. The CDR3 DNA sequence: TGTGCCAGCAGCTCCTCCGGGACAGGGGGCGTTGGCAATCAGCCCCAGCATTTT. Translated, it gives CASSSSGTGGVGNQPQHF.